The sequence of this T cell receptor beta chain was determined in a study of T cell repertoires in cytomegalovirus infection. This clonotype came up many times. The antigen remains undetermined. TCRdb reanalysed the reads using MiXCR and keeps one entry per CDR3 protein. The table lists about 830,000 distinct CDR3 sequences, around a third of them singletons, with 12% in the top ten. The starting material was cultured CD8+ T cells from PBMCs, obtained from culture after CMV antigen stimulation. The sequence was collected from a human donor in good health (CMV status not recorded). Some clones in this sample may be carry-over from other donors' samples.

The CDR3 region is CASSPGITTEAFF. In DNA, the CDR3 is TGTGCCAGCAGCCCCGGGATAACCACTGAAGCTTTCTTT. The chain joins TRBV7-8 to TRBJ1-1; no definite D call. The germline V gene has CDR1 SGHVS and CDR2 FQNEAQ. The CDR3 runs 13 residues. Trimming left V 5 bases short and J 4 bases short, with 11 bases between.